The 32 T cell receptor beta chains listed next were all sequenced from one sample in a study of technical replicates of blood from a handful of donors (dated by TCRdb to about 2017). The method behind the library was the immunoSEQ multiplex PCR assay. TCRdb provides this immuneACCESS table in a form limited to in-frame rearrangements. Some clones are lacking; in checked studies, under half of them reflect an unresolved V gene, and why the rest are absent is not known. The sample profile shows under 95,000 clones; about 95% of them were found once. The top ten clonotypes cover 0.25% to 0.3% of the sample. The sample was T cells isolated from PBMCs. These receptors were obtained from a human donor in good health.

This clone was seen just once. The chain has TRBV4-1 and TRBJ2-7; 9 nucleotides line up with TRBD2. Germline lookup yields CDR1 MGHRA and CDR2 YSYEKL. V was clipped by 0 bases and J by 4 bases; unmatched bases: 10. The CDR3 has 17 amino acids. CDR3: CASSQEAAGLANYEQYF. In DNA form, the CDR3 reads TGCGCCAGCAGCCAAGAGGCAGCGGGACTAGCCAATTACGAGCAGTACTTC.

CDR3 DNA sequence: TGTGCCAGCAACCCAAGCGGGAGGGATTACAATGAGCAGTTCTTC. It is translated as CASNPSGRDYNEQFF. The rearrangement links TRBV14 to TRBJ2-1, with 10 bases aligning to TRBD2. This CDR3 has 15 amino acids. Germline lookup yields CDR1 SGHDN and CDR2 FVKESK. Unmatched junction bases numbered 7, after V lost 7 bases and J lost 4 bases. Looking up the rest from reference TRBV14 and TRBJ2-1 gives the full variable domain: EAGVTQFPSHSVIEKGQTVTLRCDPISGHDNLYWYRRVMGKEIKFLLHFVKESKQDESGMPNNRFLAERTGGTYSTLKVQPAELEDSGVYFCASNPSGRDYNEQFFGPGTRLTVL.

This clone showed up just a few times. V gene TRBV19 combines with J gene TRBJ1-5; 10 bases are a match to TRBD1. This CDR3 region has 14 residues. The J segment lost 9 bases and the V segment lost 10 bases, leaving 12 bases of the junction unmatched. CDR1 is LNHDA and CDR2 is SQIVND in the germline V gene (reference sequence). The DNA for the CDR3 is TGTGCCACCACCGGGACAGGGGATGGTCTGCCCCAGCATTTT. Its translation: CATTGTGDGLPQHF.

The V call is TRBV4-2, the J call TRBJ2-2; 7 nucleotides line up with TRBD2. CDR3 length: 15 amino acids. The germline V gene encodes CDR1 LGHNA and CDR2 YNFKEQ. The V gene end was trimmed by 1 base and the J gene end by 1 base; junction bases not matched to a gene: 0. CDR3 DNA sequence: TGTGCCAGCAGCCAAGCGGGGGGGAACACCGGGGAGCTGTTTTTT. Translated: CASSQAGGNTGELFF.

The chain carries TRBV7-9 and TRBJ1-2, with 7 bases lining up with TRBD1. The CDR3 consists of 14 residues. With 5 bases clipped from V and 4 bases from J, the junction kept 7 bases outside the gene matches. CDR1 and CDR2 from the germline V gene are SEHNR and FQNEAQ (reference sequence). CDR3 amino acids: CASSVPRDSYGYTF. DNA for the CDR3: TGTGCCAGCAGCGTCCCGAGGGACAGCTATGGCTACACCTTC. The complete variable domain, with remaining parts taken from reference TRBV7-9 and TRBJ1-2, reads DTGVSQNPRHKITKRGQNVTFRCDPISEHNRLYWYRQTLGQGPEFLTYFQNEAQLEKSRLLSDRFSAERPKGSFSTLEIQRTEQGDSAMYLCASSVPRDSYGYTFGSGTRLTVV.

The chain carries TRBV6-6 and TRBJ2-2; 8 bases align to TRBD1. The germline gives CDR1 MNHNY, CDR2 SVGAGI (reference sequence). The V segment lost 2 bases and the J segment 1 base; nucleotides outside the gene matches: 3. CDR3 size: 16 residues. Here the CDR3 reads CASSYGQGQNTGELFF. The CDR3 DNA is TGTGCCAGCAGTTACGGACAGGGCCAGAACACCGGGGAGCTGTTTTTT.

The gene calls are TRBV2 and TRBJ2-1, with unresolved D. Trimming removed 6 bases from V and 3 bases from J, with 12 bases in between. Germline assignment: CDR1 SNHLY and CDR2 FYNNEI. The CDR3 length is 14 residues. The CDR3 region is CASSVDGRYNEQFF. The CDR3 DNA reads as TGTGCCAGCAGCGTCGATGGGCGCTACAATGAGCAGTTCTTC.

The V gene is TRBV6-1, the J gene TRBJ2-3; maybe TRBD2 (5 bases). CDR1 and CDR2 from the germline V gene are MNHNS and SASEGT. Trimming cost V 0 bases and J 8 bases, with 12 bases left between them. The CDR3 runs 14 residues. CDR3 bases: TGTGCCAGCAGTGAAGCGAAGCCGGGATTTACGCAGTATTTT. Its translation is CASSEAKPGFTQYF.

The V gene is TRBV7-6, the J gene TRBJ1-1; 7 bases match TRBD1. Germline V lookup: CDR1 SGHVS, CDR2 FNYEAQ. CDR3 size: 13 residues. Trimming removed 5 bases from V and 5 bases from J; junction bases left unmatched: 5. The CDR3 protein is CASSPDRSTEAFF. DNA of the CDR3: TGTGCCAGCAGCCCGGACAGGTCAACTGAAGCTTTCTTT.

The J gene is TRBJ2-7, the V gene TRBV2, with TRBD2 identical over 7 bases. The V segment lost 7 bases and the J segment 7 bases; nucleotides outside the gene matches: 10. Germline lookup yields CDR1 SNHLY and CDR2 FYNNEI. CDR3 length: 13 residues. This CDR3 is CASTGGRIGEQYF. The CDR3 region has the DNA TGTGCCAGCACCGGCGGGAGAATTGGGGAGCAGTACTTC.

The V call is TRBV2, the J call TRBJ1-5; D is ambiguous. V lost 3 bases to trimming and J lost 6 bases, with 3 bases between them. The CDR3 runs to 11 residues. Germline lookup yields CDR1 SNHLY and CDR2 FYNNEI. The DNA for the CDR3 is TGTGCCAGCAGTGACGGTCAGCCCCAGCATTTT. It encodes CASSDGQPQHF.

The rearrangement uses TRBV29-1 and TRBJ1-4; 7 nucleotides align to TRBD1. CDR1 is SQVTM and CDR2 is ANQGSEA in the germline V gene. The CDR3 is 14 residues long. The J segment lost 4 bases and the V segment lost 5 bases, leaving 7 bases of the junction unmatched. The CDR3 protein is CSVSPGQRNEKLFF. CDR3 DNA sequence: TGCAGCGTTTCCCCGGGACAGCGTAATGAAAAACTGTTTTTT.

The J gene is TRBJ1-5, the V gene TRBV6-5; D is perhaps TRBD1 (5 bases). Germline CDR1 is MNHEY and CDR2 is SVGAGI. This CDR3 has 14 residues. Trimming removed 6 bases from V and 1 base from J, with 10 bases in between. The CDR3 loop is CASSYRQSNQPQHF. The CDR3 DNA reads TGTGCCAGCAGCTACCGACAGAGCAATCAGCCCCAGCATTTT.

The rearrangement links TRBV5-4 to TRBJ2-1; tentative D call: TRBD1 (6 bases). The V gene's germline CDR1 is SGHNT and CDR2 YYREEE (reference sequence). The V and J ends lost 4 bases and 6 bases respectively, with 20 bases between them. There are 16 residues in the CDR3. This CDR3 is CASSPRSQGGSNEQFF. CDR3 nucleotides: TGTGCCAGCAGCCCTCGTTCACAGGGCGGTAGCAATGAGCAGTTCTTC.

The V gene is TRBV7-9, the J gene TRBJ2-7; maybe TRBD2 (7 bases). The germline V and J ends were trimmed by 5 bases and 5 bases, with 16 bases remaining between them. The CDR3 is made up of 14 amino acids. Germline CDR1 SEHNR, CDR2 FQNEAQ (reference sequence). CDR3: CASSQWGGDNEQYF. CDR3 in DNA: TGTGCCAGCAGCCAATGGGGAGGGGACAACGAGCAGTACTTC.

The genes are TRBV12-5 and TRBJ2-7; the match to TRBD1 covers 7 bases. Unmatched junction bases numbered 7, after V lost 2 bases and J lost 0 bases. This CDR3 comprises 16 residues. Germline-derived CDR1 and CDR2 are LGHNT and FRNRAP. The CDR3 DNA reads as TGTGCTAGTGGTTTGACTAGGGGGCGAAGCTCCTACGAGCAGTACTTC. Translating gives CASGLTRGRSSYEQYF. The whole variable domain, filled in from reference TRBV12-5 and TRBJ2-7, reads DARVTQTPRHKVTEMGQEVTMRCQPILGHNTVFWYRQTMMQGLELLAYFRNRAPLDDSGMPKDRFSAEMPDATLATLKIQPSEPRDSAVYFCASGLTRGRSSYEQYFGPGTRLTVT.

The DNA of the CDR3 is TGCGCCAGCAGCCCTTCGGGACAGGGGATTGGCTACACCTTC. Translation gives CASSPSGQGIGYTF. The V gene is TRBV5-1, the J gene TRBJ1-2; 10 bases align to TRBD1. The length of the CDR3 is 14 residues. Germline lookup yields CDR1 SGHRS and CDR2 YFSETQ. Unmatched junction bases numbered 7, after V lost 4 bases and J lost 7 bases.

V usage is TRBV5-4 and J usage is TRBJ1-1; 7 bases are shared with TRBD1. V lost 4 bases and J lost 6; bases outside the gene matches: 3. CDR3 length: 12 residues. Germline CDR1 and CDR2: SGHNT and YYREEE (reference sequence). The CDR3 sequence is CASSQDRAEAFF. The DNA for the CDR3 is TGTGCCAGCAGCCAAGACAGGGCTGAAGCTTTCTTT.

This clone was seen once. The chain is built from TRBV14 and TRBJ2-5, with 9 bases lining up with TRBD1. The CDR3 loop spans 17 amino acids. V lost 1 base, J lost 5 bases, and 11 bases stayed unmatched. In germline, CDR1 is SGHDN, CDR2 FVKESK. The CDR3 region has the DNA TGTGCCAGCAGCCAAGTATGGGGACAGGGCGATGGCGAGACCCAGTACTTC. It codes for CASSQVWGQGDGETQYF.

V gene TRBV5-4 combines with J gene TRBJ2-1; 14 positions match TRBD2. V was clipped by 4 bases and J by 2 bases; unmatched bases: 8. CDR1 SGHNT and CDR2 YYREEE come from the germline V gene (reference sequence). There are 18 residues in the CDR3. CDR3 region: CASSAGTSGGRTYNEQFF. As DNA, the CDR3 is TGTGCCAGCAGCGCCGGGACTAGCGGGGGCAGGACCTACAATGAGCAGTTCTTC.

CDR3 nucleotides: TGTGCCAGCTCACCCAGGGATGGTGGAGAGACCCAGTACTTC. Its translation is CASSPRDGGETQYF. This sequence joins TRBV18 and TRBJ2-5, with D maybe TRBD1 (5 bases). V gave up 3 bases and J gave up 4 bases, with 12 bases separating them. From germline, CDR1 is KGHSH and CDR2 LQKENI. CDR3 length: 14 residues.

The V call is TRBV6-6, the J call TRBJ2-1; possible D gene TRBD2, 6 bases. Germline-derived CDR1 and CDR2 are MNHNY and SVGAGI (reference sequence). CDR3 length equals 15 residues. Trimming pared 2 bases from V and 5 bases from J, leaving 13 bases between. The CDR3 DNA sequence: TGTGCCAGCAGTTACAATCCCGCTAGCGACAATGAGCAGTTCTTC. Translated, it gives CASSYNPASDNEQFF.

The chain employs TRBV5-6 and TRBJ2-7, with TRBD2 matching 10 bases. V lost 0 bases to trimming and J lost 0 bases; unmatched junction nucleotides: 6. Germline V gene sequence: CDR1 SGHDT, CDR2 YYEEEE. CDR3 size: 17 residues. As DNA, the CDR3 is TGTGCCAGCAGCTTGGCGGCTAGCGGGGGAACCTCCTACGAGCAGTACTTC. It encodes CASSLAASGGTSYEQYF.

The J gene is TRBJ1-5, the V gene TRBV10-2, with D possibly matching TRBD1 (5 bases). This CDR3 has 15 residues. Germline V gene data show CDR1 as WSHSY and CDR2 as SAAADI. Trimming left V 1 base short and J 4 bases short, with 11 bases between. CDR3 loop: CASSEYLGGNQPQHF. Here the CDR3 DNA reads TGCGCCAGCAGTGAGTACCTGGGGGGGAATCAGCCCCAGCATTTT.

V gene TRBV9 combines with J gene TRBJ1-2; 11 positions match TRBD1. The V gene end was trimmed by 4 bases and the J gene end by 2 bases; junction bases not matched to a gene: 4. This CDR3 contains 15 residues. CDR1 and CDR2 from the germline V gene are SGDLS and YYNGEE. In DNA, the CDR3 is TGTGCCAGCAGCCCCAGGACAGGGGGCAACTATGGCTACACCTTC. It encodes CASSPRTGGNYGYTF.

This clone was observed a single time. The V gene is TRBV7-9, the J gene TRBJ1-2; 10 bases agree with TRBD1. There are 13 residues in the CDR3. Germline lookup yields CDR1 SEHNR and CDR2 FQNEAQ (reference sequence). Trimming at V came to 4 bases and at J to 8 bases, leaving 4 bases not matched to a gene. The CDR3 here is CASSSTGGAGYTF. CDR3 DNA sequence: TGTGCCAGCAGCTCGACAGGGGGCGCGGGCTACACCTTC. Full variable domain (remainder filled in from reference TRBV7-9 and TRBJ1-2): DTGVSQNPRHKITKRGQNVTFRCDPISEHNRLYWYRQTLGQGPEFLTYFQNEAQLEKSRLLSDRFSAERPKGSFSTLEIQRTEQGDSAMYLCASSSTGGAGYTFGSGTRLTVV.

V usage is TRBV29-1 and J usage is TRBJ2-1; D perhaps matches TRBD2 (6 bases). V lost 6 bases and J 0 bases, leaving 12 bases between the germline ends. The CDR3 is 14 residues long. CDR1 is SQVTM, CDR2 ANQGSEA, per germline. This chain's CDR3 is CSVLFGSSYNEQFF. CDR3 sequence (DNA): TGCAGCGTCCTTTTCGGGAGCTCCTACAATGAGCAGTTCTTC.

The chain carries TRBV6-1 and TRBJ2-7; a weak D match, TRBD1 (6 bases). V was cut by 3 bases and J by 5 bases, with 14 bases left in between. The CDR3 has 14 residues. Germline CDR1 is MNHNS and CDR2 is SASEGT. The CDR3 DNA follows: TGTGCCAGCAGTGAGCAGGGGAGTACGAACGAGCAGTACTTC. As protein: CASSEQGSTNEQYF.

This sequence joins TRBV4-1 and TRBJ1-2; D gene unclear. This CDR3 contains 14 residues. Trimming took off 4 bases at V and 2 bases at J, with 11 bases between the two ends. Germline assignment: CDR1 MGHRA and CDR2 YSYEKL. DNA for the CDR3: TGCGCCAGCAGCCGAGACCCGTCGAACTATGGCTACACCTTC. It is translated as CASSRDPSNYGYTF.

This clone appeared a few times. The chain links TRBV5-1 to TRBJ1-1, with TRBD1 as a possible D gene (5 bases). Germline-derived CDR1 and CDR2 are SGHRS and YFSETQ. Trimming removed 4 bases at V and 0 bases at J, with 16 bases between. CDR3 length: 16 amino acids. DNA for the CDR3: TGCGCCAGCAGCATGGGACGTAGGGGCCTGAACACTGAAGCTTTCTTT. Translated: CASSMGRRGLNTEAFF.

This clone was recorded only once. CDR3 nucleotide sequence: TGTGCCAGCGGAAGGACAGGGGGAATCGGGGAGCTGTTTTTT. It is translated as CASGRTGGIGELFF. The gene calls are TRBV6-5 and TRBJ2-2, with 10 bases lining up with TRBD1. V was clipped by 8 bases and J by 7 bases; unmatched bases: 7. The CDR3 runs to 14 residues. Germline V gene sequence: CDR1 MNHEY, CDR2 SVGAGI.

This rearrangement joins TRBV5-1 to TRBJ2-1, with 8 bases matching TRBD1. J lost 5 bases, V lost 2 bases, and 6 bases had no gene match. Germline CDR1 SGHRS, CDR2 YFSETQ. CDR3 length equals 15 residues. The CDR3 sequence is CASSFSQQGDNEQFF. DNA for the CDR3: TGCGCCAGCAGCTTTTCGCAACAGGGGGACAATGAGCAGTTCTTC.